This T cell receptor (beta chain) was captured in a study of regulatory T cells in long-lasting Graves disease. Germline assignment: CDR1 DFQATT and CDR2 SNEGSKA (reference sequence). Trimming removed 3 bases from V and 11 bases from J; junction bases left unmatched: 21. The CDR3 totals 16 residues. Time point noted: newly diagnosed GD, antithyroid drugs for less than 3 months. PBMC-extracted RNA yielded the TCR library. With iRepertoire HTBI primers and Arm-PCR of CDR3 regions, TCR beta libraries were built. MiXCR, applied by TCRdb to the multiplex PCR reads, yields one record per CDR3 protein. The sample comprises roughly 410,000 distinct CDR3 sequences, over 14% of which are singletons, and roughly 7.7% rests with the top ten. These data are also associated with another study on T cells in Graves' hyperthyroidism and ophthalmopathy. From that paper: Uncontrolled infection, other autoimmune disease, pregnancy and lactation each barred patients from inclusion. Based on clinical symptoms, serum thyroxine and TRAb, thyroid ultrasound and orbital computed tomography, diagnoses were reached. Initially, a first-round RT-PCR of the TCR CDR3 employed the HTBI primer set. A model of 13 V-J features distinguished ophthalmopathy from stable hyperthyroidism.

This sequence joins TRBV20-1 and TRBJ1-1; TRBD1 aligns across 7 bases. This receptor was taken from a woman in her 40s with Graves disease. Material: peripheral blood mononuclear cells (PBMCs), obtained at new diagnosis, from a patient treated with antithyroid drugs. CDR3 in amino acids: CSASSPGQKNTRDAFF. The CDR3 bases are TGCAGTGCTAGCTCCCCGGGACAGAAGAACACGAGGGATGCTTTCTTT.